The clone carrying this TCR beta chain was found a few times. Its antigen is unidentified. Employing constant-segment primers, 5'RACE generated TCR alpha and TCR beta cDNA libraries bearing sample barcodes and UMIs. TCRdb independently ran MiXCR on the 5' RACE reads; one entry per CDR3 protein. The profile covers about 410,000 distinct CDR3 sequences, with about a sixth appearing a single time and roughly 21% taken by the ten largest. This sample was taken from a study of T-cell memory formation after mild COVID-19. Study-level findings and limits: Cross-reactive memory appears to have joined, as suggested by some responding clones showing up in pre-infection memory. While clones contracting from day 15 to 85 were balanced between CD4 and CD8, later expanders leaned CD4+.

V lost 3 bases and J lost 10, with 15 bases in between. From germline, CDR1 is LNHDA and CDR2 SQIVND (reference sequence). This CDR3 is built from 13 residues. The rearrangement uses TRBV19 and TRBJ1-1; possible D gene TRBD1, 5 bases. What was sequenced was PBMCs or a T cell subset sorted from them (not recorded which). The source is a man aged 18 to 30 who had mild COVID-19 (a few samples of this study predate the infection). Cell type and time point are not known. The DNA of the CDR3 is TGTGCCAGTAGTATCGGCAGGGACCGGACAGCTTTCTTT. Translating gives CASSIGRDRTAFF.